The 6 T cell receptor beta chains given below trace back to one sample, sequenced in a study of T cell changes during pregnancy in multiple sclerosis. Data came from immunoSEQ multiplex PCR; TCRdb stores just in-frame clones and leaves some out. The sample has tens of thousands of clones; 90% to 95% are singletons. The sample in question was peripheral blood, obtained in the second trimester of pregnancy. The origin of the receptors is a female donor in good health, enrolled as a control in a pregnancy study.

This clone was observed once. CDR3 amino acids: CASSPRGVDTNEQFF. DNA for the CDR3: TGTGCCAGCTCACCACGGGGGGTGGACACCAATGAGCAGTTCTTC. This chain links TRBV18 with TRBJ2-1; tentatively, D is TRBD2 (6 bases). Looked up from germline, CDR1 is KGHSH and CDR2 is LQKENI. Trimming pared 1 base from V and 6 bases from J, leaving 13 bases between. This CDR3 contains 15 residues.

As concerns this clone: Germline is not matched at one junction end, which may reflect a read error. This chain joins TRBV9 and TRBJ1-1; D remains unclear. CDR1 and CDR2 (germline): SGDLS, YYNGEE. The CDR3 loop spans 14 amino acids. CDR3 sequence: CVSSMTPTLTEAFF. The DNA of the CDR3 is TGTGTCAGCAGTATGACTCCTACCCTCACTGAAGCTTTCTTT.

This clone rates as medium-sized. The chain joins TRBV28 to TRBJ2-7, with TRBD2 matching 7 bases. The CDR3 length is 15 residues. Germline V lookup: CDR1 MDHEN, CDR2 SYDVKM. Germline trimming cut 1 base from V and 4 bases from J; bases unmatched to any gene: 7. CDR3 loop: CASSLLGGDLYEQYF. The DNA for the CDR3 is TGTGCCAGCAGTTTATTGGGGGGGGACTTGTACGAGCAGTACTTC.

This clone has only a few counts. CDR3 DNA sequence: TGTGCCAGGACAGATGTCGGGGAGCTGTTTTTT. This gives the protein CARTDVGELFF. The chain is built from TRBV27 and TRBJ2-2; the D gene is possibly TRBD1 (5 bases). CDR1 is MNHEY, CDR2 SMNVEV, per germline (reference sequence). The CDR3 is 11 amino acids. The V gene lost 9 bases and the J gene lost 7 bases, with 9 bases spanning the gap.

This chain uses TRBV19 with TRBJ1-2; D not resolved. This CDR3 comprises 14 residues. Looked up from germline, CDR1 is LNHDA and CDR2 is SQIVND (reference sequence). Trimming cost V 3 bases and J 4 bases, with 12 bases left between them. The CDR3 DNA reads TGTGCCAGTAGTATCGGTACGGTATCCTATGGCTACACCTTC. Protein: CASSIGTVSYGYTF.

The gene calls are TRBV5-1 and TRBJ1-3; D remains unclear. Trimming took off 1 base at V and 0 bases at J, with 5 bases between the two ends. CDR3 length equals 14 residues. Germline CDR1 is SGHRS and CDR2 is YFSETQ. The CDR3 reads CASSLKPSGNTIYF. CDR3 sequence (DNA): TGCGCCAGCAGCTTGAAGCCCTCTGGAAACACCATATATTTT.